Shown below are 7 T cell receptor beta chains from a single sample sequenced in a study of T cell repertoires in cytomegalovirus infection (dated by TCRdb to about 2019). The sample's treatment or condition label, decoded: in vitro stimulation with specific CMV peptide epitopes to enrich CMV-specific T cells. No antigen has been identified for these receptors. Sequencing used an Illumina HiSeq 1500. TCRdb took the public reads, trimmed them with fastp at Q25, ran MiXCR for clone calling and kept in-frame beta chains. Rows merge per CDR3 protein into single entries with the most common DNA and genes. This sample gives over 250,000 distinct CDR3 sequences in total; around 20% of them show up just once. The top ten clonotypes cover roughly a fifth of the sample. The input for sequencing was cultured PBMCs, taken from culture after CMV antigen stimulation. These receptors all come from a human donor in good health (CMV status not recorded). Some clones in this sample may be carry-over from other donors' samples.

There are a few counts of this clonotype. V usage is TRBV11-2 and J usage is TRBJ2-1; weak D call: TRBD2 (5 bases). The CDR3 extends over 14 amino acids. Germline V gene data show CDR1 as SGHAT and CDR2 as FQNNGV. V was clipped by 1 base and J by 8 bases, with 12 bases between them. The CDR3 DNA follows: TGTGCCAGCAGCTTAGCGTTGGCCGGGGATGAGCAGTTCTTC. Translating gives CASSLALAGDEQFF. The entire variable domain, with the rest obtained from reference TRBV11-2 and TRBJ2-1, is as follows: EAGVAQSPRYKIIEKRQSVAFWCNPISGHATLYWYQQILGQGPKLLIQFQNNGVVDDSQLPKDRFSAERLKGVDSTLKIQPAKLEDSAVYLCASSLALAGDEQFFGPGTRLTVL.

This clonotype has a handful of counts. The chain is built from TRBV24-1 and TRBJ2-3; D gene unclear. The CDR3 is made up of 13 amino acids. Trimming took off 4 bases at V and 1 base at J, with 5 bases between the two ends. Germline loops: CDR1 KGHDR, CDR2 SFDVKD. The CDR3 DNA reads as TGTGCCACCAGTGACCGGGGCACAGATACGCAGTATTTT. Its translation is CATSDRGTDTQYF.

With regard to this clonotype: A single base separates this from a much larger clone, so it may be a read error. The V gene is TRBV7-2, the J gene TRBJ2-2; TRBD2 aligns across 7 bases. With 8 bases clipped from V and 6 bases from J, the junction kept 9 bases outside the gene matches. CDR3 length: 14 amino acids. Germline CDR1 and CDR2: SGHTA and FQGNSA. The CDR3 protein is CASGTGGRSGELFF. CDR3 sequence (DNA): TGTGCCAGCGGGACTGGCGGGAGATCCGGGGAGCTGTTTTTT.

The J gene is TRBJ1-5, the V gene TRBV18, with 9 bases lining up with TRBD1. The germline V gene has CDR1 KGHSH and CDR2 LQKENI. Trimming removed 0 bases from V and 7 bases from J; junction bases left unmatched: 4. This CDR3 contains 15 residues. CDR3 sequence (DNA): TGTGCCAGCTCACCACCCGGGACAGGGAACCAGCCCCAGCATTTT. This translates into CASSPPGTGNQPQHF.

V usage is TRBV12-3 or TRBV12-4 and J usage is TRBJ1-1; weak D call: TRBD1 (5 bases). The germline V and J ends were trimmed by 8 bases and 4 bases, with 17 bases remaining between them. The CDR3 is 14 residues long. The CDR3 DNA reads TGTGCCAGCCGCGGGGGGATGTTTTTCACTGAAGCTTTCTTT. Translation gives CASRGGMFFTEAFF.

In this sample, this clonotype turned up many times. V usage is TRBV7-2 and J usage is TRBJ1-2, with D perhaps TRBD1 (6 bases). CDR3 length: 17 residues. The germline V and J ends were trimmed by 5 bases and 3 bases, with 22 bases remaining between them. Looked up from germline, CDR1 is SGHTA and CDR2 is FQGNSA. CDR3 region: CASSLRWGLTGDYGYTF. The CDR3 DNA sequence: TGTGCCAGCAGCCTCAGGTGGGGATTGACAGGAGACTATGGCTACACCTTC.

The chain recombines TRBV20-1 with TRBJ2-1; D is uncertain. The CDR3 loop spans 12 amino acids. From germline, CDR1 is DFQATT and CDR2 SNEGSKA (reference sequence). V lost 7 bases and J 8 bases, leaving 15 bases between the germline ends. The CDR3 DNA sequence: TGCAGTGGATGGATGCGTGGGGATGAGCAGTTCTTC. Its translation is CSGWMRGDEQFF.